This TCR beta chain was documented in a study of OX40 agonist ivuxolimab in advanced cancers. Study-wide context: The study gave patients intravenous ivuxolimab at 0.01 to 10 mg/kg every 2 weeks. Anti-PD-1, anti-PD-L1 or anti-CTLA-4 therapy given earlier was allowed, and around 40% had some.

The V gene's germline CDR1 is LNHDA and CDR2 SQIVND (reference sequence). The V gene end was trimmed by 5 bases and the J gene end by 4 bases; junction bases not matched to a gene: 18. There are 18 residues in the CDR3. The method was immunoSEQ multiplex PCR; TCRdb's version includes in-frame clones alone and lacks a portion of them. The sample holds some 60,000 clones; 90% to 95% are singletons and the top ten take approximately 19%. The sample here was CD4+ or CD8+ T cells sorted from blood, taken in a trial of the OX40 agonist ivuxolimab. This chain connects TRBV19 to TRBJ1-1; TRBD1 matches 8 bases. The sequence came from an adult with an advanced solid tumor such as melanoma, head and neck, liver or kidney cancer. The CDR3 region has the DNA TGTGCCAGTAGTCCCGCCTTCGTGGACAGGGAGCCAGGCACTGAAGCTTTCTTT. It specifies CASSPAFVDREPGTEAFF.